The TCR beta chain described here comes from a study of a mutant IDH1 vaccine in newly diagnosed glioma. Study context: Vaccine dosing followed radiotherapy by 4-6 weeks, or accompanied temozolomide cycles.

Time point defined: week 35, safety follow-up. The study gave 300 ug of mutant IDH1 20-mer peptide per vaccine dose, with topical imiquimod. As to this clone: Its antigen is as yet unknown.

Germline CDR1 reads SGHRS; CDR2 reads YFSETQ. Deletions cut 4 bases from V and 4 bases from J, with 11 bases between. The CDR3 totals 14 residues. The data were produced by immunoSEQ multiplex PCR, yet TCRdb's version contains in-frame clones alone and is incomplete. The sample lists some 57,000 clones; 84% were seen once. This clonotype originated in a woman between 18 and 30 years old with glioma. The rearrangement links TRBV5-1 to TRBJ2-2; tentative D call: TRBD1 (5 bases). Sequences were derived from PBMCs, sampled from a glioma patient whose treatment included an IDH1 peptide vaccine. Here the CDR3 reads CASSGQGVTGELFF. CDR3 nucleotide sequence: TGCGCCAGCAGCGGGCAGGGTGTCACCGGGGAGCTGTTTTTT. Based on the CDR3 plus reference TRBV5-1 and TRBJ2-2, the full variable domain is KAGVTQTPRYLIKTRGQQVTLSCSPISGHRSVSWYQQTPGQGLQFLFEYFSETQRNKGNFPGRFSGRQFSNSRSEMNVSTLELGDSALYLCASSGQGVTGELFFGEGSRLTVL.